The clone carrying this T cell receptor beta chain was seen many times. For TCRbeta, the library was prepared with unique molecular identifiers. TCRdb reprocessed the PCR reads with MiXCR, giving one entry per CDR3 protein. Seen here are around 410,000 distinct CDR3 sequences, approximately 11% observed once, and the top ten hold 4.5% to 7%. The V gene lost 0 bases and the J gene lost 7 bases, with 6 bases spanning the gap. The V gene's germline CDR1 is SQVTM and CDR2 ANQGSEA. CDR3 length: 11 amino acids. The data stem from a study of T-cell reconstitution after alpha-beta-depleted transplantation in children.

Here the sequenced sample was PBMCs from the stem cell graft donor, taken from the stem cell graft. V gene TRBV29-1 combines with J gene TRBJ2-5; D gene uncertain. This sequence was found in a human donor who donated a stem cell graft to a child with acute myeloid leukemia. CDR3 in DNA: TGCAGCGTTGAAGATAAGGGGACCCAGTACTTC. Protein sequence: CSVEDKGTQYF.